This is a list of T cell receptor beta chains from one sample in a study of cytomegalovirus exposure and HLA in healthy donors. Libraries were prepared by immunoSEQ multiplex PCR; TCRdb keeps only in-frame clonotypes and omits some of them. The sample holds 120,000 or so clones, 76% seen once. The sample was PBMCs. These TCRs come from a man aged 25 to 45 in good health and CMV-seropositive. Both conserved end residues are part of each CDR3. The D gene is left open where the match is weak. Size is stated for part of the rows, as once, few or many counts, or as a class when the clone is expanded.

V: TRBV30
J: TRBJ1-6
D: TRBD1
size: NA
DNA: TGTGCCGGGATGACAGGGAGCTCCTATAATTCACCCCTCCACTTT
CDR3: CAGMTGSSYNSPLHF

V: TRBV27
J: TRBJ2-3
D: NA
size: NA
DNA: TGTGCCAGCAGTTACGAGGGAGGACCAGATACGCAGTATTTT
CDR3: CASSYEGGPDTQYF

V: TRBV7-7
J: TRBJ2-5
D: TRBD2
size: NA
DNA: TGTGCCAGCAGCTTAGTAGCGGGGGGCCAAGAGACCCAGTACTTC
CDR3: CASSLVAGGQETQYF

V: TRBV30
J: TRBJ1-3
D: NA
size: NA
DNA: TGTGCCTGGACCGATCACCAGGGTTCTGGAAACACCATATATTTT
CDR3: CAWTDHQGSGNTIYF

V: TRBV5-4
J: TRBJ1-2
D: TRBD1
size: NA
DNA: TGTGCCAGCAGCTTGGTAGGGACAGGGGCTGGCTACACCTTC
CDR3: CASSLVGTGAGYTF

V: TRBV11-2
J: TRBJ2-3
D: NA
size: NA
DNA: TGTGCCAGCAGCCCGCGACGGGGGGCCTACACAGATACGCAGTATTTT
CDR3: CASSPRRGAYTDTQYF

V: TRBV11-2
J: TRBJ2-3
D: NA
size: NA
DNA: TGTGCCAGCAGACAGTGGGGCCCCACAGATACGCAGTATTTT
CDR3: CASRQWGPTDTQYF

V: TRBV27
J: TRBJ2-7
D: NA
size: NA
DNA: TGTGCCAGCAGAAGTGGACAAAACGAGCAGTACTTC
CDR3: CASRSGQNEQYF

V: TRBV4-2
J: TRBJ2-2
D: TRBD2
size: NA
DNA: TGTGCCAGCAGCCAAGAACCTAGCGGGAACACCGGGGAGCTGTTTTTT
CDR3: CASSQEPSGNTGELFF

V: TRBV28
J: TRBJ1-5
D: NA
size: NA
DNA: TGTGCCAGCACCCTACTTCATCAGCCCCAGCATTTT
CDR3: CASTLLHQPQHF

V: TRBV5-4
J: TRBJ1-2
D: NA
size: NA
DNA: TGTGCCAGCAGCTTGTTTGCGGGGTCGACAACCTATGGCTACACCTTC
CDR3: CASSLFAGSTTYGYTF

V: TRBV13
J: TRBJ1-6
D: NA
size: NA
DNA: TGTGCCAGCGGCCTGGGGGCCTTCCCGGGCAGCTCCTATAATTCACCCCTCCACTTT
CDR3: CASGLGAFPGSSYNSPLHF

V: TRBV11-2
J: TRBJ1-1
D: TRBD1
size: NA
DNA: TGTGCCAGCAGCTTAGTAGGGACAGGGGGCGGGGAAGCTTTCTTT
CDR3: CASSLVGTGGGEAFF

V: TRBV2
J: TRBJ2-5
D: NA
size: NA
DNA: TGTGCCAGCGAACAGGCCTGGTCGACCCAGTACTTC
CDR3: CASEQAWSTQYF

V: TRBV28
J: TRBJ2-7
D: TRBD1
size: NA
DNA: TGTGCCAGCAGTTTGTGGACAGGGGAGTTCGAGCAGTACTTC
CDR3: CASSLWTGEFEQYF

V: TRBV4-1
J: TRBJ2-7
D: NA
size: NA
DNA: TGCGCCAGCAGCCAACATACGGGAAACTCTTACGAGCAGTACTTC
CDR3: CASSQHTGNSYEQYF

V: TRBV9
J: TRBJ2-3
D: TRBD1
size: NA
DNA: TGTGCCAGCAGCGCCTTTCCGGGACAGATTATGGCTAGCACAGATACGCAGTATTTT
CDR3: CASSAFPGQIMASTDTQYF

V: TRBV18
J: TRBJ2-5
D: NA
size: NA
DNA: TGTGCCAGCTCACCCCGGACAGCGCTCGGGGAGACCCAGTACTTC
CDR3: CASSPRTALGETQYF

V: TRBV5-8
J: TRBJ1-2
D: NA
size: NA
DNA: TGTGCCAGCACCACAGAGTTGCACTATGGCTACACCTTC
CDR3: CASTTELHYGYTF

V: TRBV6-5
J: TRBJ1-1
D: NA
size: NA
DNA: TGTGCCAGCAGTGCACAGGGAGACACTGAAGCTTTCTTT
CDR3: CASSAQGDTEAFF

V: TRBV11-2
J: TRBJ2-1
D: NA
size: once
DNA: TGTGCCAGCAGCTTAACCCAGGGTCACTACAATGAGCAGTTCTTC
CDR3: CASSLTQGHYNEQFF

V: TRBV5-6
J: TRBJ2-5
D: NA
size: NA
DNA: TGTGCCAGCAGCCCCGGACATCAAGAGACCCAGTACTTC
CDR3: CASSPGHQETQYF

V: TRBV27
J: TRBJ2-7
D: TRBD1
size: once
DNA: TGTGCCAGCAGTTTCGGGACAGGGTTTTCCGAGCAGTACTTC
CDR3: CASSFGTGFSEQYF

V: TRBV20-1
J: TRBJ2-1
D: NA
size: NA
DNA: TGCAGTGCTAGGGCAGGGGACGAGCAGTTCTTC
CDR3: CSARAGDEQFF

V: TRBV4-3
J: TRBJ2-3
D: NA
size: NA
DNA: TGCGCCAGCAGCCAAGACCGGGAGGATACGCAGTATTTT
CDR3: CASSQDREDTQYF

V: TRBV5-1
J: TRBJ1-2
D: TRBD1
size: NA
DNA: TGCGCCAGCAGCTTAGGGGACAGGCGTGATGGCTACACCTTC
CDR3: CASSLGDRRDGYTF

V: TRBV18
J: TRBJ1-6
D: TRBD1
size: NA
DNA: TGTGCCAGCTCACCACGAACAGGGGTGACGGGGCCGACCTATAATTCACCCCTCCACTTT
CDR3: CASSPRTGVTGPTYNSPLHF

V: TRBV4-3
J: TRBJ1-6
D: TRBD1
size: NA
DNA: TGCGCCAGCAGGCCGGACAGGGGTGGTTCACCCCTCCACTTT
CDR3: CASRPDRGGSPLHF

V: TRBV7-2
J: TRBJ2-7
D: TRBD1
size: NA
DNA: TGTGCCAGCAGCTCCTGGGACAGGGGGGACGAGCAGTACTTC
CDR3: CASSSWDRGDEQYF

V: TRBV7-9
J: TRBJ2-3
D: NA
size: NA
DNA: TGTGCCAGCTTTTTAGGGGGGGGCTCCGGTACGCAGTATTTT
CDR3: CASFLGGGSGTQYF

V: TRBV7-6
J: TRBJ2-3
D: TRBD2
size: NA
DNA: TGTGCCAGCAGCCTGCCGGGACTAGCGGGGGGCCCTAGCACAGATACGCAGTATTTT
CDR3: CASSLPGLAGGPSTDTQYF

V: TRBV19
J: TRBJ1-1
D: NA
size: NA
DNA: TGTGCCAGTAGTCCCAACGGGAACCTCAACACTGAAGCTTTCTTT
CDR3: CASSPNGNLNTEAFF

V: TRBV28
J: TRBJ1-1
D: TRBD1
size: few
DNA: TGTGCCAGCAGTTTAGACAGGGGGGGGAACACTGAAGCTTTCTTT
CDR3: CASSLDRGGNTEAFF

V: TRBV28
J: TRBJ1-4
D: NA
size: once
DNA: TGTGCCAGCAGTTCCACGGACAGATACAATGAAAAACTGTTTTTT
CDR3: CASSSTDRYNEKLFF

V: TRBV28
J: TRBJ2-1
D: TRBD2
size: NA
DNA: TGTGCCAGCAGCTGGGATAGCGGGGGGGCCTTTGAGCAGTTCTTC
CDR3: CASSWDSGGAFEQFF

V: TRBV27
J: TRBJ2-6
D: TRBD1
size: NA
DNA: TGTGCCAGCAGTCCGACAGGGGCTGGGGCCAACGTCCTGACTTTC
CDR3: CASSPTGAGANVLTF

V: TRBV11-2
J: TRBJ2-1
D: TRBD2
size: NA
DNA: TGTGCCAGCAGCTTTATGGCGGGGGGCTACAATGAGCAGTTCTTC
CDR3: CASSFMAGGYNEQFF

V: TRBV19
J: TRBJ2-2
D: TRBD2
size: NA
DNA: TGTGCCAGTAGCCCCTTCGGGGGGGCAGGCACCGGGGAGCTGTTTTTT
CDR3: CASSPFGGAGTGELFF

V: TRBV6-1
J: TRBJ1-2
D: NA
size: NA
DNA: TGTGCCAGCAGTTATGGACTCTATGGCTACACCTTC
CDR3: CASSYGLYGYTF

V: TRBV4-3
J: TRBJ1-2
D: NA
size: NA
DNA: TGCGCCAGCAGCCCCTCAAGCGGGACCAGCGGCTACACCTTC
CDR3: CASSPSSGTSGYTF

V: TRBV19
J: TRBJ1-4
D: NA
size: NA
DNA: TGTGCCAGTAGTAAAACCCCGTGGGCCGAGAAACTGTTTTTT
CDR3: CASSKTPWAEKLFF

V: TRBV27
J: TRBJ2-7
D: NA
size: NA
DNA: TGTGCCAGCAGTCTCCGCAGGGATTCCTACGAGCAGTACTTC
CDR3: CASSLRRDSYEQYF

V: TRBV30
J: TRBJ2-3
D: NA
size: once
DNA: TGTGCCTGGAGTGTGGCAAGCGTTAGTACAGATACGCAGTATTTT
CDR3: CAWSVASVSTDTQYF

V: TRBV30
J: TRBJ1-2
D: TRBD1
size: few
DNA: TGTGCCTGGAGTCACAGGGGCCGGGGCTACACCTTC
CDR3: CAWSHRGRGYTF

V: TRBV7-3
J: TRBJ2-3
D: TRBD2
size: NA
DNA: TGTGCCAGCAGCTCGGGGGGGCCGAATTCAGATACGCAGTATTTT
CDR3: CASSSGGPNSDTQYF

V: TRBV30
J: TRBJ2-3
D: TRBD2
size: NA
DNA: TGTGCCTGGAGGGAGACTAGCGGGGGTATGAATACGCAGTATTTT
CDR3: CAWRETSGGMNTQYF